This entry lists 32 T cell receptor beta chains sequenced from one sample in a study of cytomegalovirus exposure and HLA in healthy donors. PCR amplification relied on 60 Vbeta primers (plus 13 Jbeta primers). Repertoires were generated with immunoSEQ multiplex PCR, while TCRdb's copy carries only in-frame clones and drops some. The sample has about 140,000 clones, approximately 82% seen once. The sample was PBMCs. The receptors shown here come from a man aged 25-40 years in good health and CMV-seropositive.

This clone was observed once. V usage is TRBV7-9 and J usage is TRBJ2-1; TRBD2 matches 8 bases. The CDR3 is 15 residues long. Germline assignment: CDR1 SEHNR and CDR2 FQNEAQ (reference sequence). Trimming at V came to 4 bases and at J to 2 bases, leaving 4 bases not matched to a gene. The CDR3 sequence: CASSSLAATYNEQFF. CDR3 DNA: TGTGCCAGCAGCTCACTAGCGGCCACCTACAATGAGCAGTTCTTC.

V is TRBV9 and J is TRBJ1-4; D is perhaps TRBD1 (6 bases). The germline V gene encodes CDR1 SGDLS and CDR2 YYNGEE. The V and J ends lost 5 bases and 2 bases respectively, with 19 bases between them. The CDR3 totals 17 residues. This chain's CDR3 is CASSPTTGGITNEKLFF. CDR3 nucleotides: TGTGCCAGCAGTCCAACTACGGGGGGCATCACTAATGAAAAACTGTTTTTT.

The rearrangement joins TRBV19 to TRBJ1-1, with D possibly matching TRBD1 (5 bases). The germline V and J ends were trimmed by 5 bases and 1 base, with 14 bases remaining between them. The length of the CDR3 is 15 residues. CDR1 and CDR2 (germline): LNHDA, SQIVND (reference sequence). The CDR3 nucleotides read TGTGCCAGTAGTCCCACACCAAGGGGGAACACTGAAGCTTTCTTT. It encodes CASSPTPRGNTEAFF.

The chain is built from TRBV27 and TRBJ2-1, with 12 nucleotides matching TRBD2. The germline V gene encodes CDR1 MNHEY and CDR2 SMNVEV (reference sequence). The CDR3 runs to 14 residues. V lost 6 bases to trimming and J lost 9 bases; unmatched junction nucleotides: 6. CDR3: CASRLAGGPGEQFF. As DNA, the CDR3 is TGTGCCAGCAGGCTAGCGGGAGGGCCGGGTGAGCAGTTCTTC.

V usage is TRBV7-3 and J usage is TRBJ2-2; D perhaps matches TRBD1 (5 bases). The V end lost 5 bases, the J end lost 1 base, and 11 bases lay between the germline ends. Germline CDR1 and CDR2: SGHTA and FQGTGA. This CDR3 spans 15 amino acids. The CDR3 bases are TGTGCCAGCAGCAAAGGGGTTGTGAACACCGGGGAGCTGTTTTTT. Translated, it gives CASSKGVVNTGELFF.

This clone qualifies as medium-sized. This CDR3 is CAWSGASGGDTQYF. CDR3 sequence (DNA): TGTGCCTGGAGTGGGGCTAGCGGGGGAGATACGCAGTATTTT. The chain combines TRBV30 with TRBJ2-3; 10 bases match TRBD2. This CDR3 contains 14 residues. Germline V gene data show CDR1 as GTSNPN and CDR2 as SVGIG (reference sequence). J gave up 5 bases and V 1 base, and 3 bases lay outside the gene matches.

The gene calls are TRBV6-1 and TRBJ2-7; a possible D gene is TRBD1 (6 bases). This CDR3 comprises 14 residues. Trimming stripped 5 bases from V and 3 bases from J, with 14 bases between. Germline V gene sequence: CDR1 MNHNS, CDR2 SASEGT. The CDR3 spells CASSSYDRIYEQYF. The CDR3 DNA is TGTGCCAGCAGTTCTTACGACAGGATCTACGAGCAGTACTTC.

V usage is TRBV2 and J usage is TRBJ2-5; D call uncertain. Germline V gene lookup returns CDR1 SNHLY and CDR2 FYNNEI. The V end was cut by 6 bases, the J end by 1 base, with 9 bases between. The CDR3 runs 13 residues. In DNA form, the CDR3 reads TGTGCCAGCAGCCGCGACATCCAAGAGACCCAGTACTTC. Translated: CASSRDIQETQYF.

This clone was recorded only once. The sample carries other DNA sequences with the same CDR3. The V and J genes are TRBV15 and TRBJ2-7; D is possibly TRBD1 (6 bases). CDR1 and CDR2 from the germline V gene are LNHNV and YYDKDF (reference sequence). The V end was cut by 0 bases, the J end by 2 bases, with 8 bases between. The CDR3 runs 14 residues. CDR3 in amino acids: CATSRDTGTYEQYF. The CDR3 nucleotides are TGTGCCACCAGCAGAGACACAGGGACCTACGAGCAGTACTTC.

This clone showed up just once. The rearrangement links TRBV2 to TRBJ2-3, with 14 bases identical to TRBD2. The germline V gene encodes CDR1 SNHLY and CDR2 FYNNEI. CDR3 length equals 15 residues. After removal of 5 bases from V and 8 bases from J, the junction contained 6 bases not matched to a gene. CDR3 sequence reads: CASSSTSGGVVTQYF. CDR3 sequence (DNA): TGTGCCAGCAGTTCGACTAGCGGGGGGGTGGTTACGCAGTATTTT.

The chain uses TRBV28 and TRBJ1-5; 9 nucleotides match TRBD1. The CDR3 covers 14 residues. Trimming cost V 5 bases and J 7 bases; bases outside gene matches: 6. Germline V gene sequence: CDR1 MDHEN, CDR2 SYDVKM. CDR3 loop: CASSLQGAGQPQHF. The CDR3 DNA is TGTGCCAGCAGTCTACAGGGGGCTGGCCAGCCCCAGCATTTT.

This clone appeared a single time. This chain links TRBV27 with TRBJ2-7, with 9 bases lining up with TRBD1. The CDR3 has 14 residues. V trimming: 4 bases; J trimming: 3 bases; junction bases outside the gene matches: 4. Per the germline V gene, CDR1 is MNHEY and CDR2 is SMNVEV (reference sequence). CDR3 in amino acids: CASSSWGQGYEQYF. CDR3 bases: TGTGCCAGCAGTTCATGGGGACAGGGCTACGAGCAGTACTTC.

The count of this clone is one. The V and J genes are TRBV6-5 and TRBJ2-3, with 9 bases lining up with TRBD1. V was clipped by 5 bases and J by 4 bases; unmatched bases: 4. CDR3 length equals 14 residues. CDR1 and CDR2 (germline): MNHEY, SVGAGI. This CDR3 is CASSQDRGPDTQYF. As DNA, the CDR3 is TGTGCCAGCAGTCAGGACAGGGGCCCAGATACGCAGTATTTT.

This clone is a singleton in its sample. V is TRBV5-1 and J is TRBJ1-2, with a weak D call TRBD1 (6 bases). Trimming stripped 0 bases from V and 7 bases from J, with 13 bases between. The CDR3 sequence is 14 residues long. Germline CDR1 SGHRS, CDR2 YFSETQ. The CDR3 DNA sequence: TGCGCCAGCAGCTTGGACTCGACAGGAGGTGGCTACACCTTC. It is translated as CASSLDSTGGGYTF.

This rearrangement joins TRBV25-1 to TRBJ1-2; TRBD1 is a possible D gene (6 bases). CDR3 length equals 13 residues. Trimming cost V 5 bases and J 2 bases, with 9 bases left between them. In germline, CDR1 is MGHDK, CDR2 SYGVNS. The CDR3 coding sequence is TGTGCCAGCAGTTTAACAGGGAACTATGGCTACACCTTC. It is translated as CASSLTGNYGYTF.

This clone came up a few times. The chain joins TRBV7-9 to TRBJ1-3; D call uncertain. The V gene lost 7 bases and the J gene lost 2 bases, with 12 bases spanning the gap. CDR3 length equals 14 residues. Germline CDR1 SEHNR, CDR2 FQNEAQ (reference sequence). The DNA for the CDR3 is TGTGCCAGCACCCCTTGGGAGGCTGGAAACACCATATATTTT. Translating gives CASTPWEAGNTIYF.

This clone was counted a few times. This sequence joins TRBV27 and TRBJ2-7; TRBD2 might be the D (6 bases). The germline V gene encodes CDR1 MNHEY and CDR2 SMNVEV (reference sequence). Trimming pared 4 bases from V and 0 bases from J, leaving 16 bases between. This CDR3 is 16 amino acids long. Here the CDR3 DNA reads TGTGCCAGCAGTTCCCTCGCTAGCGCCTCCTCCTACGAGCAGTACTTC. Amino acids: CASSSLASASSYEQYF.

This chain connects TRBV7-3 to TRBJ1-4, with D uncertain. There are 12 residues in the CDR3. Trimming took 2 bases from V and 7 from J, leaving 5 bases between them. In germline, CDR1 is SGHTA, CDR2 FQGTGA. This CDR3 reads CASSLGSEKLFF. The CDR3 DNA follows: TGTGCCAGCAGCTTAGGGAGTGAAAAACTGTTTTTT. The full variable domain, its missing parts supplied by reference TRBV7-3 and TRBJ1-4, is GAGVSQTPSNKVTEKGKYVELRCDPISGHTALYWYRQSLGQGPEFLIYFQGTGAADDSGLPNDRFFAVRPEGSVSTLKIQRTERGDSAVYLCASSLGSEKLFFGSGTQLSVL.

This clone was counted a few times. This chain links TRBV5-4 with TRBJ2-5; 9 bases agree with TRBD2. The J call is uncertain, as TRBJ2-7 better fits the DNA end. CDR1 and CDR2 (germline): SGHNT, YYREEE (reference sequence). CDR3 length: 15 amino acids. CDR3 bases: TGTGCCAGCAGCCCCGCGACTAGCGGTTCCTACGAGCAGTACTTC. It encodes CASSPATSGSYEQYF.

The chain employs TRBV7-3 and TRBJ2-7; D perhaps matches TRBD1 (6 bases). CDR1 is SGHTA, CDR2 FQGTGA, per germline. The V gene lost 6 bases and the J gene lost 3 bases, with 12 bases spanning the gap. The length of the CDR3 is 13 residues. The CDR3 coding sequence is TGTGCCAGCAGGTATGACAGGAGCTACGAGCAGTACTTC. Amino acid sequence: CASRYDRSYEQYF.

V usage is TRBV18 and J usage is TRBJ2-7; the D is unclear. From germline, CDR1 is KGHSH and CDR2 LQKENI. This CDR3 region has 13 residues. The V gene lost 3 bases and the J gene lost 3 bases, with 9 bases spanning the gap. In nucleotides, the CDR3 is TGTGCCAGCTCACCCCCCGCGCTCTACGAGCAGTACTTC. Translated, it gives CASSPPALYEQYF.

The chain uses TRBV4-1 and TRBJ2-7, with 9 bases lining up with TRBD1. V was pared by 1 base and J by 4 bases, with 2 bases of the junction left unmatched. Germline values: CDR1 MGHRA, CDR2 YSYEKL. This CDR3 spans 14 amino acids. CDR3 nucleotide sequence: TGCGCCAGCAGCCAAGGGACAGGGGAGTACGAGCAGTACTTC. It codes for CASSQGTGEYEQYF.

The rearrangement joins TRBV6-5 to TRBJ2-3, with 10 bases that match TRBD2. CDR1 is MNHEY, CDR2 SVGAGI, per germline. Losses at the gene ends were 5 bases for V and 5 bases for J; bases not matched to a gene: 4. This CDR3 is 14 amino acids long. CDR3 protein: CASSLAGDVDTQYF. CDR3 in DNA: TGTGCCAGCAGTCTAGCGGGAGATGTAGATACGCAGTATTTT.

This clone was detected only once. CDR3 DNA sequence: TGTGCCAGCAGCTTAGTAGAGGGAAGCGAGCAGTACTTC. Its protein is CASSLVEGSEQYF. This chain links TRBV11-2 with TRBJ2-7; D might be TRBD2 (5 bases). CDR1 is SGHAT, CDR2 FQNNGV, per germline. Trimming cost V 1 base and J 6 bases, with 10 bases left between them. The CDR3 is 13 amino acids.

This clone was seen a few times. The chain recombines TRBV7-2 with TRBJ2-5, with D possibly TRBD1 on 6 matching bases. CDR3 length: 15 amino acids. V was shortened by 5 bases and J by 4 bases, with 17 bases between the two germline ends. Germline CDR1 and CDR2: SGHTA and FQGNSA. The CDR3 sequence is CASSTSSQGRETQYF. DNA of the CDR3: TGTGCCAGCAGCACCTCGTCACAGGGTAGAGAGACCCAGTACTTC.

The chain recombines TRBV7-3 with TRBJ2-5; D is uncertain. V shed 5 bases and J shed 4 bases, with 5 bases lying between them. The CDR3 totals 11 residues. The germline gives CDR1 SGHTA, CDR2 FQGTGA. The CDR3 DNA reads as TGTGCCAGCAGCGCAGGAGAGACCCAGTACTTC. It yields the protein CASSAGETQYF.

The gene calls are TRBV4-2 and TRBJ1-5; D perhaps matches TRBD1 (5 bases). With 1 base removed from V and 0 bases from J, the gap between germline ends came to 13 bases. There are 17 residues in the CDR3. The germline CDR1 and CDR2 sequences are LGHNA and YNFKEQ. DNA of the CDR3: TGTGCCAGCAGCCAAGCTGGGGCAATTTATAGCAATCAGCCCCAGCATTTT. Its translation: CASSQAGAIYSNQPQHF.

The chain employs TRBV5-1 and TRBJ1-4; 9 bases are shared with TRBD1. The CDR3 runs to 16 residues. Germline loops: CDR1 SGHRS, CDR2 YFSETQ. Unmatched junction bases numbered 9, after V lost 2 bases and J lost 7 bases. The CDR3 loop is CASSFTGGQGREKLFF. DNA of the CDR3: TGCGCCAGCAGCTTTACCGGGGGACAGGGTCGTGAAAAACTGTTTTTT.

This chain uses TRBV9 with TRBJ1-4; TRBD1 aligns across 7 bases. CDR1 is SGDLS, CDR2 YYNGEE, per germline. J gave up 0 bases and V 4 bases, and 12 bases lay outside the gene matches. CDR3 length equals 18 residues. The CDR3 coding sequence is TGTGCCAGCAGCAAAGGACAGGACAGAAGGACAACTAATGAAAAACTGTTTTTT. This sequence encodes CASSKGQDRRTTNEKLFF. Supplemented by reference TRBV9 and TRBJ1-4, the full variable domain reads DSGVTQTPKHLITATGQRVTLRCSPRSGDLSVYWYQQSLDQGLQFLIQYYNGEERAKGNILERFSAQQFPDLHSELNLSSLELGDSALYFCASSKGQDRRTTNEKLFFGSGTQLSVL.

Worth noting for this clone: The same CDR3 arises from other DNA sequences in this sample as well. This chain joins TRBV5-1 and TRBJ2-1; the match to TRBD2 covers 10 bases. Germline CDR1 SGHRS, CDR2 YFSETQ. The CDR3 spans 16 residues. Trimming took 0 bases from V and 3 from J; bases not matched to a gene: 3. CDR3 sequence: CASSLASSGGYNEQFF. CDR3 coding DNA: TGCGCCAGCAGCTTGGCGTCTAGCGGGGGCTACAATGAGCAGTTCTTC.

This chain links TRBV28 with TRBJ1-1, with D maybe TRBD1 (5 bases). V was clipped by 2 bases and J by 3 bases, with 13 bases between them. CDR1 MDHEN and CDR2 SYDVKM come from the germline V gene. The length of the CDR3 is 15 residues. The DNA of the CDR3 is TGTGCCAGCAGTTTAACGAAGGGGTTCTACACTGAAGCTTTCTTT. The encoded protein is CASSLTKGFYTEAFF.

The J gene is TRBJ2-3, the V gene TRBV4-2, with D tentatively TRBD2 (5 bases). The V and J ends lost 0 bases and 6 bases respectively, with 19 bases between them. Germline CDR1 reads LGHNA; CDR2 reads YNFKEQ. The CDR3 runs 17 residues. The CDR3 spells CASSQDLSGSALDTQYF. As DNA, the CDR3 is TGTGCCAGCAGCCAAGATCTGAGTGGGAGCGCCCTGGATACGCAGTATTTT.